This entry describes one T cell receptor (beta chain). Its specific antigen is unknown. No base-level quality is on record; no much larger clone is a single base apart. The CDR3 regions of human TCRbeta chains were subjected to immunosequencing. The original methods were these. TCRs in the repertoires were compared against a reference library of SARS-CoV-2-specific TCRs that had been generated with the MIRA antigen-specificity platform. Breadth was defined as the fraction of unique TCRs that were SARS-CoV-2-associated, and depth was defined as the fraction of total T cells that were SARS-CoV-2-associated. Using the MIRA data, each spike-specific TCR was mapped to the spike region that the TCR reacts to and placed in a CD4 or CD8 class. Log10-transformed breadth and depth values were compared by one-way ANOVA with Sidak's multiple comparisons tests. In TCRdb, the immuneACCESS table is reduced to in-frame sequences with V and J assigned. These tables do not hold every clone; where another copy was compared, an unresolved V gene accounts for under half, and the others remain unexplained. V, J and clone size reflect that table, while D and trimming were determined from the DNA. A total of some 69,000 clones appear in this sample, 85% of them only once. The ten largest account for 15% to 20% of the sample.

V is reduced by 5 bases and J by 6 bases, leaving a spacing of 10 bases between them. From the cysteine through the phenylalanine, the CDR3 covers 12 amino acids. Kept here is only the CDR3 DNA, which spans 36 bases and is read in frame from base 1. The data are from a study of T cell responses to AZD1222 COVID-19 vaccine (dated by TCRdb to about 2021). For context, the study as a whole: AZD1222 recipients with second doses at about 4 weeks or about 12 weeks were pooled, because spike-specific TCR depth and breadth did not differ between schedules. Trial participants were enrolled by age into 18-55, 56-69 and 70-plus year subgroups, with around 150, 28 and 57 TCR-sequenced participants respectively. TCR sequencing covered some 240 trial participants: about 210 given two doses of AZD1222 and approximately 26 given two doses of MenACWY control vaccine.

In the paper's terms, the time point label means: baseline before first vaccination. Vaccinee samples came from UK trials COV001 and COV002, including a single-blind randomized controlled phase 2/3 trial of AZD1222 (ChAdOx1 nCoV-19) in healthy adults. For TCRbeta chain sequencing, PBMC samples from trial participants were taken at day 0 and at day 28 after the second dose. Summary of the overall study and its limitations: The 56-69-year group was small, and its depth increase did not reach significance, likely because of low power. Participants were mostly white British and included more females than males, and it was suggested by the authors that clonal diversity may have been underestimated. Vaccine-associated CD4 TCRs spanned the whole spike protein, with dominant responses in regions 160-218 and 743-854. Reportedly, close to half of the unique spike-specific TCRs recognized epitopes lying outside the regions that are mutated in the B.1.351 and B.1.1.7 variants. Because no samples from the day 14 peak response were available, repertoires could be characterized only after the peak T cell response. Spike-specific TCR breadth and depth rose significantly after two AZD1222 doses compared with day 0 and with MenACWY recipients. Only a handful of AZD1222 recipients were SARS-CoV-2 seropositive at baseline, limiting conclusions about previously exposed vaccinees.

Specimen: peripheral blood, collected on day 0 of AZD1222 vaccination. The receptor was isolated from an adult in good health. This chain joins TRBV12-3 or TRBV12-4 to TRBJ1-2; the D gene is perhaps TRBD1, from 5 matching bases. This receptor carries the CDR3 CASSSQGNGYTF. At the DNA level, the sequence is TGTGCCAGCAGTAGCCAGGGAAATGGCTACACCTTC.